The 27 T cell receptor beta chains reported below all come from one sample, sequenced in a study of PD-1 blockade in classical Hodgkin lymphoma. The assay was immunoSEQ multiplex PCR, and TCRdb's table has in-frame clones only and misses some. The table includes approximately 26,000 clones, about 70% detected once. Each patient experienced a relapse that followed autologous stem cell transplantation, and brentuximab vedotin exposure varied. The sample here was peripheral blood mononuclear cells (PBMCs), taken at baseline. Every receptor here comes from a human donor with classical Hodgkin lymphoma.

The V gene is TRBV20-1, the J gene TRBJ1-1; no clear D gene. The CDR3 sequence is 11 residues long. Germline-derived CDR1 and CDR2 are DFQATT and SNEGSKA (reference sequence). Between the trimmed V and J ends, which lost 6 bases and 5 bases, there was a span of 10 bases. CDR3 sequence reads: CSARVLTEAFF. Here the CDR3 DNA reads TGCAGTGCGAGGGTGTTGACTGAAGCTTTCTTT.

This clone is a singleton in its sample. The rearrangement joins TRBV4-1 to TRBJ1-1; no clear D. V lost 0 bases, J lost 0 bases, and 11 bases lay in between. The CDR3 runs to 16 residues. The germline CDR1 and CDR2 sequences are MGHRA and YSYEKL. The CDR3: CASSQDEISMNTEAFF. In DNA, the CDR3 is TGCGCCAGCAGCCAAGACGAGATTAGTATGAACACTGAAGCTTTCTTT.

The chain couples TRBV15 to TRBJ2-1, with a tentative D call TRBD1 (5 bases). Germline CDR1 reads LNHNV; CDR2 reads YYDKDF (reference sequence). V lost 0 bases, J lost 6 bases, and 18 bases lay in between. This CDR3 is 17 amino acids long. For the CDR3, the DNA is TGTGCCACCAGCAGAGATCTGGCCCTGGGGCAGTTCAATGAGCAGTTCTTC. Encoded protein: CATSRDLALGQFNEQFF. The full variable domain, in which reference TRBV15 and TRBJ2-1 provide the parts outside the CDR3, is DAMVIQNPRYQVTQFGKPVTLSCSQTLNHNVMYWYQQKSSQAPKLLFHYYDKDFNNEADTPDNFQSRRPNTSFCFLDIRSPGLGDTAMYLCATSRDLALGQFNEQFFGPGTRLTVL.

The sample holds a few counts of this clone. DNA for the CDR3: TGTGCCAGCAGCTTAGACAGGGGCTACGAGCAGTACTTC. It yields the protein CASSLDRGYEQYF. This chain connects TRBV7-9 to TRBJ2-7; 7 bases agree with TRBD1. CDR3 length: 13 residues. After removal of 1 base from V and 3 bases from J, the junction contained 0 bases not matched to a gene. The germline V gene encodes CDR1 SEHNR and CDR2 FQNEAQ (reference sequence). Supplemented by reference TRBV7-9 and TRBJ2-7, the full variable domain reads DTGVSQNPRHKITKRGQNVTFRCDPISEHNRLYWYRQTLGQGPEFLTYFQNEAQLEKSRLLSDRFSAERPKGSFSTLEIQRTEQGDSAMYLCASSLDRGYEQYFGPGTRLTVT.

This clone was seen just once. CDR3 sequence reads: CAIREHNYEQYF. The CDR3 DNA sequence: TGTGCCATCAGGGAACACAACTACGAGCAGTACTTC. The chain uses TRBV10-3 and TRBJ2-7, with D uncertain. The CDR3 loop spans 12 amino acids. Germline V gene lookup returns CDR1 ENHRY and CDR2 SYGVKD. The V end was cut by 6 bases, the J end by 3 bases, with 9 bases between.

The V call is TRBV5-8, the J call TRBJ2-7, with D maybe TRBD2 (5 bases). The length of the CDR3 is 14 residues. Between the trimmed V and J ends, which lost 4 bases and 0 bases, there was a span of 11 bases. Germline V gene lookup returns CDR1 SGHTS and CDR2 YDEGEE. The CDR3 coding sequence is TGTGCCAGCAGCCTGACGGGGTCCTCCTACGAGCAGTACTTC. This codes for CASSLTGSSYEQYF.

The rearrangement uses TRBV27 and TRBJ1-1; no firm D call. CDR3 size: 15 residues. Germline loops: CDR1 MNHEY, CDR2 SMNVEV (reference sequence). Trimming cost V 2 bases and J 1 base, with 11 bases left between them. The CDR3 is CASSLVGWENTEAFF. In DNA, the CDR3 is TGTGCCAGCAGTTTAGTGGGGTGGGAGAACACTGAAGCTTTCTTT.

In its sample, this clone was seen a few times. The CDR3 protein is CASSRIQQGRSYEQYF. For the CDR3, the DNA is TGTGCCAGTAGTCGGATACAACAGGGGCGCTCCTACGAGCAGTACTTC. The genes are TRBV19 and TRBJ2-7; 7 bases line up with TRBD1. V lost 5 bases to trimming and J lost 0 bases; unmatched junction nucleotides: 10. The CDR3 extends over 16 amino acids. The germline CDR1 and CDR2 sequences are LNHDA and SQIVND (reference sequence).

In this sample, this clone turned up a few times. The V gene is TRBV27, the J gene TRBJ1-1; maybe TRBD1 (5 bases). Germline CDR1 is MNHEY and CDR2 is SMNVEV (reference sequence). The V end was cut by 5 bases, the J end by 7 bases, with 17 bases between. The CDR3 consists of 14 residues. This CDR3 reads CASSLNAAGREAFF. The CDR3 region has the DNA TGTGCCAGCAGTCTTAACGCCGCAGGGCGTGAAGCTTTCTTT.

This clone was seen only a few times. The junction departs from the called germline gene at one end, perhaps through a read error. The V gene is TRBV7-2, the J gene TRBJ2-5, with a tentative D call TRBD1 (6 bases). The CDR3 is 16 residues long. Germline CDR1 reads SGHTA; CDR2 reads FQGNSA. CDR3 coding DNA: TGTGCCAGCAGCTTAGGGGTACAGGGTCCGCAAGGGACCCAGTACTTC. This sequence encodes CASSLGVQGPQGTQYF.

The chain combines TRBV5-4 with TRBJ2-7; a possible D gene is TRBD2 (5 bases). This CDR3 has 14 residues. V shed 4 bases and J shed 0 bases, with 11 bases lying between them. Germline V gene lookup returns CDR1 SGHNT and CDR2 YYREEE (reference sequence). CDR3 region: CASSLTGSSYEQYF. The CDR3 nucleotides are TGTGCCAGCAGCCTGACGGGGTCCTCCTACGAGCAGTACTTC.

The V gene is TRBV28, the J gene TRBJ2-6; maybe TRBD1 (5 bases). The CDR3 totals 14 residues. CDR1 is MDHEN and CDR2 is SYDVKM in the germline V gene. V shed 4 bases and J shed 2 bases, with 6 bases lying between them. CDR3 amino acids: CASSSGPGANVLTF. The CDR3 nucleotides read TGTGCCAGCAGTTCAGGGCCTGGGGCCAACGTCCTGACTTTC.

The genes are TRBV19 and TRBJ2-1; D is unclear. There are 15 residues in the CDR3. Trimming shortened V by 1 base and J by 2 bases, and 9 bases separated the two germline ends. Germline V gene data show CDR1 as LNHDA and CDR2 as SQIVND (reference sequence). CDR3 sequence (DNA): TGTGCCAGTAGTATAGGCACTTCAACCTACAATGAGCAGTTCTTC. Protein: CASSIGTSTYNEQFF.

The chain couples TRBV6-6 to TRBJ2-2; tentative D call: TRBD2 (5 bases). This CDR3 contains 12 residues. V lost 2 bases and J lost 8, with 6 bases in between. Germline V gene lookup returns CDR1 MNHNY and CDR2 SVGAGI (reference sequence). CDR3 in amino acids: CASSYSGGELFF. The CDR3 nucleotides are TGTGCCAGCAGTTACAGCGGTGGGGAGCTGTTTTTT.

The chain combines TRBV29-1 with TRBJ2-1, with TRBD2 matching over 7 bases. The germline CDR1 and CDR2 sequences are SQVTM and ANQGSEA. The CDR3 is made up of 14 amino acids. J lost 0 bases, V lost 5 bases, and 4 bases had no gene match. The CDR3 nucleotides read TGCAGCGTTCCTAGCGGACCCTCCTACAATGAGCAGTTCTTC. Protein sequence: CSVPSGPSYNEQFF.

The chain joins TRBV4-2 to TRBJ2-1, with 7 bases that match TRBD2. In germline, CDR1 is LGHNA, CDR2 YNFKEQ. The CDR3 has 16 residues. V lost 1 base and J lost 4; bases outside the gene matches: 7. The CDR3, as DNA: TGTGCCAGCAGCCAAGCTGGCGGGGGTATATACAATGAGCAGTTCTTC. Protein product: CASSQAGGGIYNEQFF.

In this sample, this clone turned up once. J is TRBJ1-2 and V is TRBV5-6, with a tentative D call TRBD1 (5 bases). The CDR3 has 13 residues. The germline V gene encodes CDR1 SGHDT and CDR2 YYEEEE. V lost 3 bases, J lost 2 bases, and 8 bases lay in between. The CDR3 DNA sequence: TGTGCCAGCAGCTCGGGACCCAACTATGGCTACACCTTC. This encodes CASSSGPNYGYTF.

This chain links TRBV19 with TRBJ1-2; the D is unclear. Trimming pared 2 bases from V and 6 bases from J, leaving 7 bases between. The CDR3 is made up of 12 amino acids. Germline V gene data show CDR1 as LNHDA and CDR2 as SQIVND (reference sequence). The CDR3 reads CASSIKRNGYTF. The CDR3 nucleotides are TGTGCCAGTAGTATAAAACGAAATGGCTACACCTTC.

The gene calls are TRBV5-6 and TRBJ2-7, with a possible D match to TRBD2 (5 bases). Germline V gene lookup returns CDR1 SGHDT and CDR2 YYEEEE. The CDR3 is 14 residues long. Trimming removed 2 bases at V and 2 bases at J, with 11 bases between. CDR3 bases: TGTGCCAGCAGCTTCGGGGAAAGACCCTACGAGCAGTACTTC. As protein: CASSFGERPYEQYF.

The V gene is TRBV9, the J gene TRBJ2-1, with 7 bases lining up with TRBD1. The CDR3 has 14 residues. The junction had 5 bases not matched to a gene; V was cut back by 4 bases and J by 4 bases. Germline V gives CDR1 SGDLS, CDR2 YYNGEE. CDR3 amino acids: CASSYRGAYNEQFF. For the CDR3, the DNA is TGTGCCAGCAGCTACAGGGGCGCATACAATGAGCAGTTCTTC. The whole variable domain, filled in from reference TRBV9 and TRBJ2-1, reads DSGVTQTPKHLITATGQRVTLRCSPRSGDLSVYWYQQSLDQGLQFLIQYYNGEERAKGNILERFSAQQFPDLHSELNLSSLELGDSALYFCASSYRGAYNEQFFGPGTRLTVL.

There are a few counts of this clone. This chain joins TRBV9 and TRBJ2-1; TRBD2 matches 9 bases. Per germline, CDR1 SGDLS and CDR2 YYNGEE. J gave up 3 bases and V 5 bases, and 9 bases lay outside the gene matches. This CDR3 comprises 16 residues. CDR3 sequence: CASSPRERGVYNEQFF. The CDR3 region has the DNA TGTGCCAGCAGTCCCCGAGAGCGGGGGGTCTACAATGAGCAGTTCTTC.

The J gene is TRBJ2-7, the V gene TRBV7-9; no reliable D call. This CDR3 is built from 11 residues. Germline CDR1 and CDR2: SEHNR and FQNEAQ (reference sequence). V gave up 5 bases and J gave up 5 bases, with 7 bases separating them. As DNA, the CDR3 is TGTGCCAGCAGCCCGGTTGACGAGCAGTACTTC. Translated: CASSPVDEQYF. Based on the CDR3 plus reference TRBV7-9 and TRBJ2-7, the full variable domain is DTGVSQNPRHKITKRGQNVTFRCDPISEHNRLYWYRQTLGQGPEFLTYFQNEAQLEKSRLLSDRFSAERPKGSFSTLEIQRTEQGDSAMYLCASSPVDEQYFGPGTRLTVT.

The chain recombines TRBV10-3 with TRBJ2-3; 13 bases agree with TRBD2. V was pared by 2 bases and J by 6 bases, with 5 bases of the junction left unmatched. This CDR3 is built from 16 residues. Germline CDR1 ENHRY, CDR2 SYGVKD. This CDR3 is CAISETSGGASDTQYF. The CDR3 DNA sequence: TGTGCCATCAGTGAGACTAGCGGGGGGGCCTCGGATACGCAGTATTTT.

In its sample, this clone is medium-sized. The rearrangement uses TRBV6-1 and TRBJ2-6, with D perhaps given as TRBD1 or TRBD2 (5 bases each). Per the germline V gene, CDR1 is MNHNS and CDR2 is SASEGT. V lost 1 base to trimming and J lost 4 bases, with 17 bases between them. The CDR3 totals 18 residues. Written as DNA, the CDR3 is TGTGCCAGCAGTGAAGGATGGGACGGACCGTCCGGGGCCAACGTCCTGACTTTC. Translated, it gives CASSEGWDGPSGANVLTF.

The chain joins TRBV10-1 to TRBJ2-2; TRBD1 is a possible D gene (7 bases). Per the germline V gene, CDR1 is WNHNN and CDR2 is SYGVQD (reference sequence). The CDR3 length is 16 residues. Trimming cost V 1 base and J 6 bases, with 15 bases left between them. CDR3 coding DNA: TGCGCCAGCAGTGAGTTCGAGACAGGGAGGCCCGGGGAGCTGTTTTTT. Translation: CASSEFETGRPGELFF.

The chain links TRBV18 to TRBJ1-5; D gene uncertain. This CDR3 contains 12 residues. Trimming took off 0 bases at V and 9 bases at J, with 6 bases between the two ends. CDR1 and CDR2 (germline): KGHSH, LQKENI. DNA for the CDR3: TGTGCCAGCTCACCACCCTATTGGCCCCAGCATTTT. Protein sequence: CASSPPYWPQHF.

The CDR3 DNA follows: TGTGCCACCAGCAGAGGGGACAGTGTCTACGAGCAGTACTTC. Its protein is CATSRGDSVYEQYF. The gene calls are TRBV15 and TRBJ2-7, with 7 bases identical to TRBD1. The length of the CDR3 is 14 residues. Germline values: CDR1 LNHNV, CDR2 YYDKDF (reference sequence). V was pared by 1 base and J by 3 bases, with 3 bases of the junction left unmatched.